This entry lists 8 T cell receptor beta chains sequenced from one sample in a study of a mutant IDH1 vaccine in newly diagnosed glioma. Produced via immunoSEQ multiplex PCR; TCRdb's table is partial and in-frame only. The sample consists of under 150,000 clones, roughly 77% of them appearing once. Sample time point: week 11, during vaccination. With topical imiquimod, each dose of the vaccine consisted of 300 ug of mutant IDH1 20-mer peptide. What these receptors recognize is not known. The sequencing used PBMCs, collected from a glioma patient whose treatment included an IDH1 peptide vaccine. These receptors all stem from a man aged 40-49 years with glioma.

The V and J genes are TRBV19 and TRBJ2-2; TRBD1 is a possible D gene (6 bases). The germline gives CDR1 LNHDA, CDR2 SQIVND (reference sequence). The CDR3 loop spans 17 amino acids. The germline V and J ends were trimmed by 7 bases and 7 bases, with 25 bases remaining between them. This CDR3 is CASTSQRGSQGFGELFF. The CDR3, as DNA: TGTGCCAGTACCTCCCAGAGGGGAAGTCAGGGGTTCGGGGAGCTGTTTTTT.

This clone was counted a single time. The V and J genes are TRBV19 and TRBJ1-2, with no clear D. The V and J ends lost 0 bases and 8 bases respectively, with 16 bases between them. Germline V gene lookup returns CDR1 LNHDA and CDR2 SQIVND (reference sequence). The CDR3 extends over 15 amino acids. This CDR3 reads CASSIDGASGFGYTF. CDR3 DNA sequence: TGTGCCAGTAGTATAGATGGCGCATCGGGCTTCGGCTACACCTTC. Full variable domain (missing parts from reference TRBV19 and TRBJ1-2): DGGITQSPKYLFRKEGQNVTLSCEQNLNHDAMYWYRQDPGQGLRLIYYSQIVNDFQKGDIAEGYSVSREKKESFPLTVTSAQKNPTAFYLCASSIDGASGFGYTFGSGTRLTVV.

The rearrangement links TRBV4-3 to TRBJ2-1; tentatively, D is TRBD1 or TRBD2 (6 bases each). Trimming pared 0 bases from V and 7 bases from J, leaving 10 bases between. The CDR3 runs 14 residues. The germline gives CDR1 LGHNA, CDR2 YSLEER. The CDR3 DNA reads TGCGCCAGCAGCCAAGAAGGGGGGCGGAATGAGCAGTTCTTC. Its protein product is CASSQEGGRNEQFF.

This chain uses TRBV7-2 with TRBJ2-3; weak D call: TRBD1 (5 bases). Germline CDR1 is SGHTA and CDR2 is FQGNSA. This CDR3 has 15 residues. Trimming pared 5 bases from V and 1 base from J, leaving 13 bases between. The CDR3 reads CASSAHEGGTDTQYF. As DNA, the CDR3 is TGTGCCAGCAGCGCCCACGAAGGGGGCACAGATACGCAGTATTTT.

This chain uses TRBV27 with TRBJ1-1; 9 bases fit TRBD1. Germline CDR1 is MNHEY and CDR2 is SMNVEV (reference sequence). V lost 0 bases to trimming and J lost 1 base; unmatched junction nucleotides: 9. The CDR3 is 18 amino acids. The CDR3: CASSLSGGYRGRNTEAFF. The CDR3 DNA reads TGTGCCAGCAGTTTATCGGGGGGTTACAGGGGGCGGAACACTGAAGCTTTCTTT.

V is TRBV11-1 and J is TRBJ2-7; tentative D call: TRBD2 (6 bases). This CDR3 comprises 15 residues. V gave up 3 bases and J gave up 2 bases, with 14 bases separating them. CDR1 and CDR2 from the germline V gene are SGHAT and FQDESV (reference sequence). Here the CDR3 reads CASSLVAGHPYEQYF. For the CDR3, the DNA is TGTGCCAGCAGCTTGGTCGCGGGGCATCCCTACGAGCAGTACTTC.

This clone has just a few counts. The chain's CDR3 is CASSVGDGSNQPQHF. For the CDR3, the DNA is TGTGCCAGCAGCGTAGGGGACGGTAGCAATCAGCCCCAGCATTTT. J is TRBJ1-5 and V is TRBV9, with a tentative D call TRBD1 (5 bases). The germline V gene has CDR1 SGDLS and CDR2 YYNGEE. This CDR3 comprises 15 residues. V was trimmed by 0 bases and J by 0 bases, leaving 7 bases between them.

The genes are TRBV6-6 and TRBJ1-5; unclear D gene. V lost 4 bases to trimming and J lost 2 bases, with 15 bases between them. Germline CDR1 and CDR2: MNHNY and SVGAGI (reference sequence). The CDR3 length is 16 residues. CDR3 sequence: CASSSDKRGRNQPQHF. The CDR3 nucleotides are TGTGCCAGCAGTTCGGATAAGAGAGGGCGCAATCAGCCCCAGCATTTT.